Sequencing of this TCR beta chain was carried out in a study of blood T cell repertoires in COVID-19. Study information: Whether acute or convalescent, the COVID-19 samples came from the United States, Italy and Spain. T cells, B-cell-depleted T cells, or PBMCs supplied cDNA or gDNA.

Authors' methods: Scientists estimated how many nucleated cells there were by amplifying reference gene primers. Libraries were prepared by immunoSEQ multiplex PCR; TCRdb keeps only in-frame clonotypes and omits some of them. V, J and clone size were drawn from that table, and D and trimming were deduced from the DNA. This sample has 150,000 to 200,000 clones, with about 76% found just once. Enrollment of patients from Seattle took place during active infection, with longitudinal follow-up. This clone was counted only a few times. Germline-derived CDR1 and CDR2 are SGHVS and FQNEAQ. This CDR3 has 14 residues. Trimming cost V 1 base and J 1 base, with 7 bases left between them.

V is TRBV7-8 and J is TRBJ2-5; D not resolved. Sequenced sample: peripheral blood. This TCR came from a woman aged 35 to 49 with COVID-19, enrolled during active disease. CDR3 in DNA: TGTGCCAGCAGCTTAGACAGTACCCAAGAGACCCAGTACTTC. It translates to CASSLDSTQETQYF.